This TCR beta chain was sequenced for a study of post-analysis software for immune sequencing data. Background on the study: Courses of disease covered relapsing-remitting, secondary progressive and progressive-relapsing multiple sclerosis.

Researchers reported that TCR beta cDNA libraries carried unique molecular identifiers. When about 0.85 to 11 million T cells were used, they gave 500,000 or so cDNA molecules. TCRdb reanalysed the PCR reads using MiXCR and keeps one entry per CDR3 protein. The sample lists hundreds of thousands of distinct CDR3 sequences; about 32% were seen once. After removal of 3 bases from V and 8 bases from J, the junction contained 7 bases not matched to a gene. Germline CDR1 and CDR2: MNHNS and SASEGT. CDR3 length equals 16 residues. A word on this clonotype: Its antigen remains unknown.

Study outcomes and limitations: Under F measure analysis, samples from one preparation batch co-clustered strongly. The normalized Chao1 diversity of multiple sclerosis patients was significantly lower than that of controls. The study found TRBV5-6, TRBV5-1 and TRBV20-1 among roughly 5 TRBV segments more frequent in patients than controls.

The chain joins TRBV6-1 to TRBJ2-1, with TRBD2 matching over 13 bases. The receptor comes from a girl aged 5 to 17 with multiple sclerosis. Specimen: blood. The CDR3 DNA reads TGTGCCAGCAGTGAGGCACTAGCGGGAGGGCCGGATGAGCAGTTCTTC. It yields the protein CASSEALAGGPDEQFF.